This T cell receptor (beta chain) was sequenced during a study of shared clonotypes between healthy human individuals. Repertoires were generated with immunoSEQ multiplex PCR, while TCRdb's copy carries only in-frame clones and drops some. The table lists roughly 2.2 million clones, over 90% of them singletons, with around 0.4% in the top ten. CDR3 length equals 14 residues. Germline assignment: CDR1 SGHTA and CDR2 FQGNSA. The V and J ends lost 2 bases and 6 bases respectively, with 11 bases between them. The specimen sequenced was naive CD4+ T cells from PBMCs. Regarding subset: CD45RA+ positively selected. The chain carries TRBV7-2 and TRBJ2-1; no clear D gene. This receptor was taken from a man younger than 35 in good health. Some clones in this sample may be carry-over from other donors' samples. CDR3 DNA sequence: TGTGCCAGCAGCTTAACTGGCAGCCTCAATGAGCAGTTCTTC. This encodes CASSLTGSLNEQFF.